This passage covers 18 T cell receptor beta chains from one sample sequenced in a study of T cells after yellow fever vaccination. Via MiXCR, TCRdb re-called the 5' RACE reads, giving one row per CDR3 protein. The sample holds about 300,000 distinct CDR3 sequences, 7.5% to 9.5% seen once. Here the sequenced sample was CD4+ T cells sorted from PBMCs, taken 5 days after the yellow fever booster vaccination. All receptors come from a man between 18 and 29 years old who received the YFV17D yellow fever vaccine.

This clonotype was recorded many times. This CDR3 is CSARGGLNTEAFF. The CDR3 DNA sequence: TGCAGTGCTAGAGGGGGATTGAACACTGAAGCTTTCTTT. This chain joins TRBV20-1 and TRBJ1-1, with D unresolved. There are 13 residues in the CDR3. The ends were cut back, 1 base at V and 0 bases at J, with 6 bases in the middle. Per the germline V gene, CDR1 is DFQATT and CDR2 is SNEGSKA (reference sequence).

In this sample, this clonotype turned up a few times. The chain uses TRBV3-1 and TRBJ1-1; 11 nucleotides line up with TRBD1. V lost 5 bases to trimming and J lost 4 bases; unmatched junction nucleotides: 3. Germline V gene sequence: CDR1 LGHDT, CDR2 YNNKEL (reference sequence). The CDR3 has 14 amino acids. The CDR3 loop reads CASSEDRGLTEAFF. DNA for the CDR3: TGTGCCAGCAGCGAGGACAGGGGGCTCACTGAAGCTTTCTTT.

This clonotype was seen repeatedly, ten times or more. The chain links TRBV20-1 to TRBJ2-3, with TRBD2 matching 11 bases. V lost 5 bases, J lost 6 bases, and 13 bases stayed unmatched. Germline assignment: CDR1 DFQATT and CDR2 SNEGSKA (reference sequence). The CDR3 extends over 16 amino acids. In DNA form, the CDR3 reads TGCAGTGCTCCCCAACTAGCGGGGGCGTACGGGGATACGCAGTATTTT. Its protein is CSAPQLAGAYGDTQYF.

The rearrangement uses TRBV6-5 and TRBJ2-6, with TRBD1 as a possible D gene (6 bases). V was shortened by 2 bases and J by 0 bases, with 11 bases between the two germline ends. The CDR3 sequence is 17 residues long. Germline V gene data show CDR1 as MNHEY and CDR2 as SVGAGI. The CDR3 DNA sequence: TGTGCCAGCAGTTACACTCAGGGGCGCTCTGGGGCCAACGTCCTGACTTTC. This sequence encodes CASSYTQGRSGANVLTF.

The chain employs TRBV4-3 and TRBJ2-3; 7 bases fit TRBD1. Germline V CDR1 and CDR2: LGHNA, YSLEER. Trimming took 2 bases from V and 1 from J; bases not matched to a gene: 3. This CDR3 is built from 15 residues. As DNA, the CDR3 is TGCGCCAGCAGCCAATCCCAGGGGGGCACAGATACGCAGTATTTT. It encodes CASSQSQGGTDTQYF.

The chain combines TRBV7-6 with TRBJ2-7; D gene uncertain. Germline V lookup: CDR1 SGHVS, CDR2 FNYEAQ. The CDR3 runs to 14 residues. Trimming shortened V by 1 base and J by 0 bases, and 7 bases separated the two germline ends. The CDR3 DNA follows: TGTGCCAGCAGCTTAGACATCCCCTCCTACGAGCAGTACGTC. Its translation: CASSLDIPSYEQYV.

This chain joins TRBV6-4 and TRBJ2-1; D is perhaps TRBD2 (6 bases). The CDR3 is 14 residues long. Looked up from germline, CDR1 is MRHNA and CDR2 is SNTAGT. The V gene lost 6 bases and the J gene lost 3 bases, with 12 bases spanning the gap. The CDR3: CASSSGTHYNEQFF. The CDR3 nucleotides are TGTGCCAGCAGCTCCGGGACTCACTACAATGAGCAGTTCTTC.

For the CDR3, the DNA is TGTGCCAGCAGCTCCTACAGGGGGAGGGCAGATACGCAGTATTTT. Its protein product is CASSSYRGRADTQYF. The genes are TRBV11-2 and TRBJ2-3; D may be TRBD1 (8 bases). The CDR3 totals 15 residues. The germline gives CDR1 SGHAT, CDR2 FQNNGV. V was shortened by 4 bases and J by 4 bases, with 15 bases between the two germline ends.

V is TRBV29-1 and J is TRBJ2-7, with D possibly TRBD2 on 5 matching bases. V was cut by 1 base and J by 0 bases, with 7 bases left in between. CDR3 length equals 13 residues. CDR1 and CDR2 from the germline V gene are SQVTM and ANQGSEA. The CDR3 here is CSVEVRDSYEQYF. The CDR3 coding sequence is TGCAGCGTTGAAGTTCGGGACTCCTACGAGCAGTACTTC.

This clonotype rates as medium-sized. The V and J genes are TRBV12-3 or TRBV12-4 and TRBJ2-2; D is possibly TRBD1 (5 bases). The CDR3 contains 19 residues. The V and J ends lost 7 bases and 4 bases respectively, with 28 bases between them. The CDR3 is CASKIYRFQGVLFTGELFF. CDR3 in DNA: TGTGCCAGCAAAATTTACAGGTTTCAAGGGGTGCTATTCACCGGGGAGCTGTTTTTT.

The chain is built from TRBV6-5 and TRBJ1-6; D is unresolved. Per the germline V gene, CDR1 is MNHEY and CDR2 is SVGAGI. Trimming left V 6 bases short and J 7 bases short, with 7 bases between. This CDR3 spans 12 amino acids. The CDR3 sequence is CASSPQNSPLHF. The DNA of the CDR3 is TGTGCCAGCAGCCCACAGAATTCACCCCTCCACTTT.

The sample holds a few counts of this clonotype. The chain joins TRBV9 to TRBJ2-1, with 9 positions matching TRBD2. Germline V gives CDR1 SGDLS, CDR2 YYNGEE. V was pared by 0 bases and J by 4 bases, with 5 bases of the junction left unmatched. CDR3 size: 16 residues. In nucleotides, the CDR3 is TGTGCCAGCAGCGTAGGGAATAGCGGGAGTTACAATGAGCAGTTCTTC. It encodes CASSVGNSGSYNEQFF. The full variable domain, completed using reference TRBV9 and TRBJ2-1, is DSGVTQTPKHLITATGQRVTLRCSPRSGDLSVYWYQQSLDQGLQFLIQYYNGEERAKGNILERFSAQQFPDLHSELNLSSLELGDSALYFCASSVGNSGSYNEQFFGPGTRLTVL.

This clonotype was counted only a few times. The chain uses TRBV7-2 and TRBJ2-1, with TRBD2 identical over 8 bases. CDR3 size: 17 residues. The V gene end was trimmed by 1 base and the J gene end by 6 bases; junction bases not matched to a gene: 11. From germline, CDR1 is SGHTA and CDR2 FQGNSA. The CDR3 region is CASSLDGGGTYSNEQFF. The CDR3 DNA sequence: TGTGCCAGCAGCTTAGACGGCGGGGGGACCTATAGCAATGAGCAGTTCTTC.

This clonotype was seen a handful of times. The rearrangement joins TRBV7-2 to TRBJ1-2; perhaps TRBD1 as D (5 bases). Trimming pared 2 bases from V and 0 bases from J, leaving 16 bases between. The V gene's germline CDR1 is SGHTA and CDR2 FQGNSA. CDR3 size: 17 residues. CDR3 nucleotides: TGTGCCAGCAGCTTAAGCGGGACCTACCTAGCTAACTATGGCTACACCTTC. Residues: CASSLSGTYLANYGYTF.

This clonotype was seen only a few times. The J gene is TRBJ1-2, the V gene TRBV6-1; maybe TRBD1 (5 bases). The V gene lost 7 bases and the J gene lost 9 bases, with 24 bases spanning the gap. This CDR3 region has 15 residues. Germline V gene data show CDR1 as MNHNS and CDR2 as SASEGT. CDR3 DNA sequence: TGTGCCAGCAACCGAGTACCGGGAGACCACAGGAGCTACACCTTC. As protein: CASNRVPGDHRSYTF.

The chain joins TRBV9 to TRBJ2-7, with a possible D match to TRBD1 (5 bases). V lost 0 bases and J 6 bases, leaving 10 bases between the germline ends. In germline, CDR1 is SGDLS, CDR2 YYNGEE. This CDR3 spans 13 amino acids. The CDR3 protein is CASSVAPGFEQYF. CDR3 nucleotides: TGTGCCAGCAGCGTAGCCCCAGGGTTCGAGCAGTACTTC.

This clonotype occurred a few times. This chain uses TRBV5-1 with TRBJ1-6; D gene ambiguous. Germline V gives CDR1 SGHRS, CDR2 YFSETQ. V lost 2 bases and J lost 4, with 4 bases in between. The CDR3 totals 13 residues. DNA for the CDR3: TGCGCCAGCAGCTTCGAATATAATTCACCCCTCCACTTT. Translation gives CASSFEYNSPLHF. Drawing the rest from reference TRBV5-1 and TRBJ1-6, the complete variable domain is KAGVTQTPRYLIKTRGQQVTLSCSPISGHRSVSWYQQTPGQGLQFLFEYFSETQRNKGNFPGRFSGRQFSNSRSEMNVSTLELGDSALYLCASSFEYNSPLHFGNGTRLTVT.

CDR3 nucleotide sequence: TGCGCCAGCAGCGGGGACAGATCCACCGGGGAGCTGTTTTTT. It encodes CASSGDRSTGELFF. The V and J genes are TRBV5-1 and TRBJ2-2, with 7 nucleotides matching TRBD1. Germline V lookup: CDR1 SGHRS, CDR2 YFSETQ. The CDR3 extends over 14 amino acids. The V segment lost 4 bases and the J segment 4 bases; nucleotides outside the gene matches: 4.